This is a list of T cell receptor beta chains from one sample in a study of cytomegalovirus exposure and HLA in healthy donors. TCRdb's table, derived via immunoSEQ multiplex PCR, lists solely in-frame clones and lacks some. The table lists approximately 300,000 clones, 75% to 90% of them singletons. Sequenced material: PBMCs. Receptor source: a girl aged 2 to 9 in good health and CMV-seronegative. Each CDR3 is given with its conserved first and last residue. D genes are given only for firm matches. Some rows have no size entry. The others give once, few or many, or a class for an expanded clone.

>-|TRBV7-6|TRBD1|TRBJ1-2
TGTGCCAGCAGCCACAGGGGGCGAACCCGCCGGGCCTATGGCTACACCTTC
CASSHRGRTRRAYGYTF
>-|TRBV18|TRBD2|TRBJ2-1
TGTGCCAGCTCACCTATAGGGAGGGCCGGCAACTACAATGAGCAGTTCTTC
CASSPIGRAGNYNEQFF
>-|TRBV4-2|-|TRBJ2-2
TGTGCCAGCAGCCAAGATAATTTTTCCAGGCGGGAGCTGTTTTTT
CASSQDNFSRRELFF
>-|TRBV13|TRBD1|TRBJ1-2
TGTGCCAGCAGCTTATATAAGGGGGCCAATGGCTACACCTTC
CASSLYKGANGYTF
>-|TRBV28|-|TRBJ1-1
TGTGCCAGCAGTTATATCGGGAACACTGAAGCTTTCTTT
CASSYIGNTEAFF
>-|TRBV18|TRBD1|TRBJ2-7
TGTGCCAGCTCACCGGGACAGGGACGGGAGGAGCAGTACTTC
CASSPGQGREEQYF
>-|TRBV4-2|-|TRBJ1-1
TGTGCCAGCAGCCAAGGGAAGGGTGCAGGGGTCCTCATCATGGGGACTGAAGCTTTCTTT
CASSQGKGAGVLIMGTEAFF
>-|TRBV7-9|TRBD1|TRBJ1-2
TGTGCCAGCAGCCCGAGCTGGGACAGGGAGGATGGCTACACCTTC
CASSPSWDREDGYTF
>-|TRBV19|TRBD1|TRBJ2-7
TGTGCCAGTAGTATAGGCTTATCAGGGACAGGTCGGAGATACGAGCAGTACTTC
CASSIGLSGTGRRYEQYF
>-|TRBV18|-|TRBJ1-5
TGTGCCAGCTCCAGCACAGAGCAGTCCTTGAATCAGCCCCAGCATTTT
CASSSTEQSLNQPQHF
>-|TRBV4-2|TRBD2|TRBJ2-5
TGTGCCAGCAGCCTAACCGGGACTAGCGGGGAAGAGACCCAGTACTTC
CASSLTGTSGEETQYF
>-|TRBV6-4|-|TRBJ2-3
TGTGCCAGCAGTTTGACATTTAGCACAGATACGCAGTATTTT
CASSLTFSTDTQYF
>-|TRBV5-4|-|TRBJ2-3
TGTGCCAGCAGCTCGGGTTTTAGGACAGATACGCAGTATTTT
CASSSGFRTDTQYF
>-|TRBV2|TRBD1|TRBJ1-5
TGTGCCAGCAGCGCGGGACAGGGGAATCAGCCCCAGCATTTT
CASSAGQGNQPQHF
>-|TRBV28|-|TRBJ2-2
TGTGCCAGCAGTTCCGGACAGAACACCGGGGAGCTGTTTTTT
CASSSGQNTGELFF
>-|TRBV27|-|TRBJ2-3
TGTGCCAGCAGTTTTAGTACTAGGTACACAGATACGCAGTATTTT
CASSFSTRYTDTQYF
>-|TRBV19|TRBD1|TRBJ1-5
TGTGCCAGTAAACCCGTAAATCAGGGGGCCGGCAATCAGCCCCAGCATTTT
CASKPVNQGAGNQPQHF
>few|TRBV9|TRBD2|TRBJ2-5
TGTGCCGGCAGCAGAAACGGCGGGAGTCGTGAGACCCAGTACTTC
CAGSRNGGSRETQYF
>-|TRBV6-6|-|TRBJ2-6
TGTGCCAGCCTCGAGTCTGGGGCCAACGTCCTGACTTTC
CASLESGANVLTF
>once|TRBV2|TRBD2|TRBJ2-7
TGTGCCAGTCTTAGCGGGGGGATCGGGCAGTACTTC
CASLSGGIGQYF
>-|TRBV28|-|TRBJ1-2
TGTGCCAGCAGTCTCAGGGTTTCAGTCTATGGCTACACCTTC
CASSLRVSVYGYTF
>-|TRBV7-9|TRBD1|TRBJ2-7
TGTGCCAGCAGCTGGACAGGGGGCGGCTACGAGCAGTACTTC
CASSWTGGGYEQYF
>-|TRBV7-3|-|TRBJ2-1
TGTGCCAGCAGCTCCGGCTCCTACAATGAGCAGTTCTTC
CASSSGSYNEQFF
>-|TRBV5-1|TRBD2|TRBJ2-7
TGCGCCAGCAGCCTTGAAACCGGGACTAGTCTCGAGCAGTACTTC
CASSLETGTSLEQYF
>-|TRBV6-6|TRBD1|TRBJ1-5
TGTGCCAGCACCCTGACAGGGGCGAATCAGCCCCAGCATTTT
CASTLTGANQPQHF
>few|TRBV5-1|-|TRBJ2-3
TGCGCCAGCAGCTCCCCTACCCGGGACTCCACTAGCACAGATACGCAGTATTTT
CASSSPTRDSTSTDTQYF
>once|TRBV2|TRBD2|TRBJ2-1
TGTGCCAGCACCCCAAATCCGGCTAGCGGGGGCCGCAATGAGCAGTTCTTC
CASTPNPASGGRNEQFF
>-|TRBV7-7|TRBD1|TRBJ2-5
TGTGCCAGCAGCCTTGGGACAGGTGGAGAGACCCAGTACTTC
CASSLGTGGETQYF
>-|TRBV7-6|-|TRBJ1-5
TGTGCCAGCAGCTTAACCGCAGGGTCCCATCAGCCCCAGCATTTT
CASSLTAGSHQPQHF
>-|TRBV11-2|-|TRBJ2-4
TGTGCCAGCAGCTTCAGAATAGCCAAAAACATTCAGTACTTC
CASSFRIAKNIQYF
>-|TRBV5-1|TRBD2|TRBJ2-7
TGCGCCAGCAGCCTATCCCCGGGAGGAGTCCTGAGAGAGCAGTACTTC
CASSLSPGGVLREQYF
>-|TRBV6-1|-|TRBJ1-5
TGTGCCAGCGCGACAGATTATAGCAATCAGCCCCAGCATTTT
CASATDYSNQPQHF
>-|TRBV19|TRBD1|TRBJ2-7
TGTGCCAGTAGTATCGGGGGGACAGGGGCCTACGAGCAGTACTTC
CASSIGGTGAYEQYF
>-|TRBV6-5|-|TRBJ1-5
TGTGCCAGCAGTTACTCAGGGGGGGTAGATCAGCCCCAGCATTTT
CASSYSGGVDQPQHF
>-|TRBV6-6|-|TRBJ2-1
TGTGCCAGCACAGTTACACCCAGCGGCTCCTACAATGAGCAGTTCTTC
CASTVTPSGSYNEQFF
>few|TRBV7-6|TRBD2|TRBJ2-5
TGTGCCAGCAGCTTAGGACCGGGGGGAGAGACCCAGTACTTC
CASSLGPGGETQYF
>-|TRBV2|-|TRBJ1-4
TGTGCCAGCAGTGTCCGAGAGGGCGGAGCTAATGAAAAACTGTTTTTT
CASSVREGGANEKLFF
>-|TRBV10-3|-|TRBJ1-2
TGTGCCATCACTGCCGACACGGGATATGGCTACACCTTC
CAITADTGYGYTF
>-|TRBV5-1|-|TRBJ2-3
TGCGCCAGCATTCCGGAGGGAAAGGCGATAGATACGCAGTATTTT
CASIPEGKAIDTQYF
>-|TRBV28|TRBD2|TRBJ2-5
TGTGCCAGCAGTTCTGGCGGGGGGGCCGGAGAGACCCAGTACTTC
CASSSGGGAGETQYF
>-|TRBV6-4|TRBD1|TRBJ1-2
TGTGCCAGCAGTGACTCGGCAGGGGGCCGCTATGGCTACACCTTC
CASSDSAGGRYGYTF
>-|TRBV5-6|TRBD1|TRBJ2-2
TGTGCCAGCAGCATAACAGGGGCCGCCGGGGAGCTGTTTTTT
CASSITGAAGELFF
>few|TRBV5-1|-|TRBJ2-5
TGCGCCAGCATCTTGGGGGGCGCCGGGGGAGAGACCCAGTACTTC
CASILGGAGGETQYF
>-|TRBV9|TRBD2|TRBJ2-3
TGTGCCAGCAGCGGTCGACTAGCGGGGACGACAGATACGCAGTATTTT
CASSGRLAGTTDTQYF
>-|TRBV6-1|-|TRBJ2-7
TGTGCCACCCTACAGGGCCTCGAGCAGTACTTC
CATLQGLEQYF
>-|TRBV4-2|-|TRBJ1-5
TGTGCCAGCAGCCAAGATCTACAGGCGAATCAGCCCCAGCATTTT
CASSQDLQANQPQHF
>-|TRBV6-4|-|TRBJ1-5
TGTGCCAGCAGTGTAGGCAGGGATAGCAATCAGCCCCAGCATTTT
CASSVGRDSNQPQHF
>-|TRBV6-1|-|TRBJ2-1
TGTGCCAGCAGTGAAGGCCAGGGCAGCTACAATGAGCAGTTCTTC
CASSEGQGSYNEQFF
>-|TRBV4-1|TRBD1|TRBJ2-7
TGCGCCAGCAGCCTCCGACAGGGTCCCTACGAGCAGTACTTC
CASSLRQGPYEQYF
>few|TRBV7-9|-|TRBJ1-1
TGTGCCAGCAGCTGGGGAGGGGCGGGCACTGAAGCTTTCTTT
CASSWGGAGTEAFF
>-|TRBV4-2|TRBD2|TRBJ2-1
TGTGCCAGCAGCCTGGGCGTTGCGCGGGACTACTACAATGAGCAGTTCTTC
CASSLGVARDYYNEQFF
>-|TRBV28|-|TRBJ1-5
TGTGCCAGCAGTTTGTTTTTTGAGACAAGAAATCAGCCCCAGCATTTT
CASSLFFETRNQPQHF